This T cell receptor beta chain was captured in a study of blood T cells in healthy people across ages (dated by TCRdb to about 2015). Some background on the complete study: In model experiments, template switching captured roughly one uniquely barcoded TCR beta cDNA molecule for every two T cells. To avoid experimental bias, donors of different ages were distributed randomly across sequencing lanes. To track age-related changes in TCR beta repertoire diversity, the study relied on deep sequencing normalized with unique cDNA molecular identifiers. Donors were grouped into four age groups: young (average approximately 16 years), middle-aged (roughly 40), aged (around 60) and long-lived (approximately 82). For two donors (one aged 18 to 29 and one aged 80 or older), the study analyzed two additional independent replicas of 1 million unique cDNA reads from the same blood draw.

The library was built by means of 5' RACE. Sequenced on an Illumina HiSeq 2500. A second about 7 to 11 cycle PCR used a sample-barcoded 5' primer and a J-beta primer mix. A template-switch 5' adaptor carrying 12 random nucleotides introduced a unique molecular identifier onto each TCR beta cDNA molecule. At least 2.5 million CDR3-containing paired-end reads were obtained from each sample. First-strand cDNA synthesis was performed from all RNA using the Mint cDNA synthesis kit, with priming by a TRBC-specific oligonucleotide. Following uracil-DNA glycosylase treatment, a first 18-cycle PCR with universal primers M1SS and BC2_uni_R was performed on all cDNA. From the authors' description of their analysis: Each sample was normalized by randomly selecting 1 million high-quality reads, each carrying a distinct molecular identifier. Reads with shared molecular identifiers were discarded instead of being binned into consensus sequences. MiTCR, run with a Q25 quality threshold and the strictest error-elimination algorithm, handled CDR3 identification, clonotype clustering and error correction. A nonparametric unseen species model with Euler transformation was used to estimate a lower bound on total TCR beta diversity. TCRdb applied fastp at Q25 and MiXCR to the public reads, then kept only in-frame beta chains. Rows matching on CDR3 protein sequence are summarized as one entry with the most common DNA and genes. The authors' filters were not applied to this entry. This sample is represented by over 1,500,000 distinct CDR3 sequences; around half of them were singletons. Jointly, the top ten make up roughly 2.1% of the sample.

About this clonotype: There is no known antigen for this receptor. No base-level quality is on record; no much larger clone is a single base apart.

The study at large found these results: As age increased, observed TCR beta diversity per million T cells dropped in a roughly linear way, and a significant reduction was already evident by age 40. Compared with the aged group, the long-lived group had more naive CD4+ T cells, fewer expanded clones and increased TCR diversity, suggesting age selection. Because profiling used bulk unsorted PBMCs, naive and antigen-experienced compartments could not be compared conclusively. The percentage of naive T cells measured by flow cytometry correlated strongly with observed TCR beta diversity. Estimates of total diversity based on one million sequenced T cells were considered lower bounds and underestimates. Because donor CMV infection status was unknown, age-related changes in expanded clonotypes were potentially confounded.

From the cysteine through the phenylalanine, the CDR3 covers 15 amino acids. Solely the CDR3 DNA is kept, with 45 bases framed from the first base. Trimming removed 8 bases from V and 0 bases from J, leaving 14 bases between the germline ends. CDR1 and CDR2 (DFQATT, SNEGSKA) derive from the germline V gene (reference sequence). The roughly 39 donors, aged roughly 6 to 90 years, were systemically healthy Caucasian individuals from Russia. Each donor gave 9.5 to 10 milliliters of peripheral blood, drawn into EDTA-treated Vacutainer tubes. Ficoll-Paque density-gradient centrifugation was used to isolate PBMCs, with at least 6 million obtained per sample. Total RNA, at least 6 micrograms per sample, was extracted from PBMCs with Trizol reagent. Naive CD45RAhigh/CD27high T cell percentages were measured by flow cytometry on a PBMC aliquot from every donor.

The V and J genes are TRBV20-1 and TRBJ1-6; the D gene cannot be resolved reliably. This receptor was obtained from a woman between 40 and 50 years old in good health. The source material was blood. The CDR3 protein is CSLRPTGSYNSPLHF. The sequenced DNA is TGCAGTCTGCGGCCGACGGGCTCCTATAATTCACCCCTCCACTTT.